This T cell receptor beta chain was identified during a study of cytomegalovirus exposure and HLA in healthy donors. The PCR was carried out with 60 Vbeta primers and 13 Jbeta primers. Profiling relied on immunoSEQ multiplex PCR, and the TCRdb table lists in-frame clones only, not all of them. The sample contains hundreds of thousands of clones, 75% to 80% of which appear only once. Study outcomes and limitations: A few V segments could not be told apart, such as TRBV6-2 and TRBV6-3, and were left out. Roughly uniform sequencing depth across donors was assumed, possibly incorrectly.

The CDR3 loop spans 15 amino acids. V lost 5 bases, J lost 5 bases, and 3 bases stayed unmatched. Germline CDR1 is MDHEN and CDR2 is SYDVKM. With regard to this clone: As yet, its antigen is unknown.

This chain uses TRBV28 with TRBJ2-1; TRBD2 matches at 13 bases. The clonotype originates from a man younger than 30 in good health and CMV-seronegative. The sequenced material came from PBMCs. The CDR3 DNA is TGTGCCAGCAGTACCGGGACTAGCGGGAACAATGAGCAGTTCTTC. Its translation is CASSTGTSGNNEQFF.